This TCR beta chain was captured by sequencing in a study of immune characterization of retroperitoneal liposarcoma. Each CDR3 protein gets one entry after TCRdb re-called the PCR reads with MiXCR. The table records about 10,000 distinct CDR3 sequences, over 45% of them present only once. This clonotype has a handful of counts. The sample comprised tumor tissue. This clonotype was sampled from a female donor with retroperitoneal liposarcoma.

Here the CDR3 reads CASSHSQGLAKETQYF. Written as DNA, the CDR3 is TGTGCCAGCAGTCACTCCCAGGGACTTGCGAAGGAGACCCAGTACTTC. V is TRBV27 and J is TRBJ2-5, with D possibly TRBD2 on 6 matching bases. The V end lost 5 bases, the J end lost 5 bases, and 21 bases lay between the germline ends. Germline values: CDR1 MNHEY, CDR2 SMNVEV (reference sequence). The CDR3 runs to 16 residues.